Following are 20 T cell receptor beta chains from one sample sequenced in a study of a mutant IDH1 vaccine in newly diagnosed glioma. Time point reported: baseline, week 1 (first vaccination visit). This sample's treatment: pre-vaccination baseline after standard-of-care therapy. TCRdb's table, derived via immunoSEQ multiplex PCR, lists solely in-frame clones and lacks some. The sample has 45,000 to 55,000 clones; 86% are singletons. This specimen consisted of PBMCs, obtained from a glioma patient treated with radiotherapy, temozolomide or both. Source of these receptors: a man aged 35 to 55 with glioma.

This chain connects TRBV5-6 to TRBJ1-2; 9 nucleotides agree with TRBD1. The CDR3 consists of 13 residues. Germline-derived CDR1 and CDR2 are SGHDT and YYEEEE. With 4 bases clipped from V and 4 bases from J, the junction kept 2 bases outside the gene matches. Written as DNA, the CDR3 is TGTGCCAGCAGCCGGGGACAGGGCTATGGCTACACCTTC. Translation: CASSRGQGYGYTF.

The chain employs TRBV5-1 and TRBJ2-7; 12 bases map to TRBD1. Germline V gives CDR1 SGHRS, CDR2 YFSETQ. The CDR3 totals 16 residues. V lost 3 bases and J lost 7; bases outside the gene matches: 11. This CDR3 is CASSSIGTGGLGEQYF. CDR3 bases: TGCGCCAGCAGCTCGATCGGGACAGGGGGCTTAGGGGAGCAGTACTTC.

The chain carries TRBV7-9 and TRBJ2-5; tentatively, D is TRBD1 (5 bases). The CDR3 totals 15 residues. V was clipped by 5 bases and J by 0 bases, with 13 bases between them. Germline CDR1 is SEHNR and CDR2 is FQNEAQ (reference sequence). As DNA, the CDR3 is TGTGCCAGCAGCATTTCGACAGCGTACCAAGAGACCCAGTACTTC. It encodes CASSISTAYQETQYF.

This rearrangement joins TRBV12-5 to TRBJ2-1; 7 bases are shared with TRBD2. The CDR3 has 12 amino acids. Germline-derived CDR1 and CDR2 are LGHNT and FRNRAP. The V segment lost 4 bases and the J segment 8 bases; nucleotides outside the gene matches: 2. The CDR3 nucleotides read TGTGCTAGTGGTTCCCTAGCGGATGAGCAGTTCTTC. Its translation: CASGSLADEQFF.

CDR3 protein: CASSSLAGAFNEQFF. The CDR3 region has the DNA TGTGCCAGTAGTTCACTAGCGGGAGCATTCAATGAGCAGTTCTTC. This chain uses TRBV19 with TRBJ2-1, with 11 bases matching TRBD2. The CDR3 spans 15 residues. CDR1 and CDR2 from the germline V gene are LNHDA and SQIVND (reference sequence). V lost 5 bases to trimming and J lost 6 bases; unmatched junction nucleotides: 6. Full variable domain (missing parts from reference TRBV19 and TRBJ2-1): DGGITQSPKYLFRKEGQNVTLSCEQNLNHDAMYWYRQDPGQGLRLIYYSQIVNDFQKGDIAEGYSVSREKKESFPLTVTSAQKNPTAFYLCASSSLAGAFNEQFFGPGTRLTVL.

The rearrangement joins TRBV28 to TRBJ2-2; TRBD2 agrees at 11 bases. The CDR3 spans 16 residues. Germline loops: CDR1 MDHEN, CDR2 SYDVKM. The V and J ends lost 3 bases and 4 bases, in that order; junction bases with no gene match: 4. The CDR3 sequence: CASSFATSGITGELFF. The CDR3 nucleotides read TGTGCCAGCAGTTTTGCGACTAGCGGGATCACCGGGGAGCTGTTTTTT.

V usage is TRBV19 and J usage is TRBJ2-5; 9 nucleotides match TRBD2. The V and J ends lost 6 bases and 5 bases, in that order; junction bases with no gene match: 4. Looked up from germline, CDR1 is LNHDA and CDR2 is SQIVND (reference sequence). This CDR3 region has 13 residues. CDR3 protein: CASSPRGGETQYF. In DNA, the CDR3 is TGTGCCAGTAGCCCGCGGGGGGGTGAGACCCAGTACTTC.

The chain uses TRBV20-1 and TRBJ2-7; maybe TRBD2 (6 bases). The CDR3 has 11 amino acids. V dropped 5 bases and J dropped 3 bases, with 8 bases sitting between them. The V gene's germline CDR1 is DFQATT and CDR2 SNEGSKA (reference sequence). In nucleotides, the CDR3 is TGCAGTGCTGCGGGGATCTACGAGCAGTACTTC. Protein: CSAAGIYEQYF.

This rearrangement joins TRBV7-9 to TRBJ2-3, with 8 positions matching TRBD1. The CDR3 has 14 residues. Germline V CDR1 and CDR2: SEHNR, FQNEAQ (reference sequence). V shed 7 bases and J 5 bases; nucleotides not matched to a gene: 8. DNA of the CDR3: TGTGCCAGCAAAAGAGGACAGGGAGGAGATACGCAGTATTTT. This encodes CASKRGQGGDTQYF.

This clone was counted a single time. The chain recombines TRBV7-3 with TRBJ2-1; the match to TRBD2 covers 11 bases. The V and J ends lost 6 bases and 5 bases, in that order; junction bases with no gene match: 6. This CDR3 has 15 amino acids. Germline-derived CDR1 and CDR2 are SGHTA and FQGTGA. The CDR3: CASRPGTSGNNEQFF. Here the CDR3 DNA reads TGTGCCAGCAGACCCGGGACTAGCGGAAACAATGAGCAGTTCTTC.

CDR3 DNA sequence: TGTGCCAGCAGCTTCCCAGCGGGAGGACCTAGGGGTGGCACAGATACGCAGTATTTT. Protein: CASSFPAGGPRGGTDTQYF. V and J are TRBV5-4 and TRBJ2-3, with 9 nucleotides matching TRBD2. The CDR3 has 19 residues. The V and J ends lost 2 bases and 1 base, in that order; junction bases with no gene match: 14. Germline values: CDR1 SGHNT, CDR2 YYREEE (reference sequence). Using reference TRBV5-4 and TRBJ2-3 for the parts outside the CDR3, the full variable domain is ETGVTQSPTHLIKTRGQQVTLRCSSQSGHNTVSWYQQALGQGPQFIFQYYREEENGRGNFPPRFSGLQFPNYSSELNVNALELDDSALYLCASSFPAGGPRGGTDTQYFGPGTRLTVL.

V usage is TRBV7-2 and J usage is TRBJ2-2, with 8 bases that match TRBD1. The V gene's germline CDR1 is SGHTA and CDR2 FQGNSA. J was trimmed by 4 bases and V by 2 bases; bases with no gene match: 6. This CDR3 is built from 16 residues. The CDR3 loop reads CASSLRQGAGTGELFF. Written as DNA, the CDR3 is TGTGCCAGCAGCTTAAGGCAGGGGGCGGGCACCGGGGAGCTGTTTTTT.

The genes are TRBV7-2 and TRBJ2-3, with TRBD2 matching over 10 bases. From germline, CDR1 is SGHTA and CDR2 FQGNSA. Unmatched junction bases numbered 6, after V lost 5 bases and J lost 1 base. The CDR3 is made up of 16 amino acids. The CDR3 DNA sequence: TGTGCCAGCAGCCCATCGGGACTAGCGCGCACAGATACGCAGTATTTT. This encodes CASSPSGLARTDTQYF.

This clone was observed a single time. The CDR3 bases are TGTGCCAGTAGGGTGGACAGGGAAGGAAATCAGCCCCAGCATTTT. Amino acids: CASRVDREGNQPQHF. This sequence joins TRBV19 and TRBJ1-5, with 8 bases that match TRBD1. This CDR3 comprises 15 residues. Germline-derived CDR1 and CDR2 are LNHDA and SQIVND (reference sequence). V was pared by 6 bases and J by 4 bases, with 8 bases of the junction left unmatched.

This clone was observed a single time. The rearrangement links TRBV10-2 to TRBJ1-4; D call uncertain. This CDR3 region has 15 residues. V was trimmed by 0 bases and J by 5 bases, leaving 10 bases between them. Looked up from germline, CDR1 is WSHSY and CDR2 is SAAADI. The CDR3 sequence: CASSESQVVNEKLFF. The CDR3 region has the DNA TGCGCCAGCAGTGAGTCCCAGGTCGTAAATGAAAAACTGTTTTTT.

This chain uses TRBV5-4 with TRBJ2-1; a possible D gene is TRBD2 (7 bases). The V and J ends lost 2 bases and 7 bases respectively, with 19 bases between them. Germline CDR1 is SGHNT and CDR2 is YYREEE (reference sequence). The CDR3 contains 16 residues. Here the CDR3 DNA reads TGTGCCAGCAGCTTAGGGGGAGGGCCTCTGTGGAATGAGCAGTTCTTC. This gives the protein CASSLGGGPLWNEQFF. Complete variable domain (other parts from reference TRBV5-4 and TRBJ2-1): ETGVTQSPTHLIKTRGQQVTLRCSSQSGHNTVSWYQQALGQGPQFIFQYYREEENGRGNFPPRFSGLQFPNYSSELNVNALELDDSALYLCASSLGGGPLWNEQFFGPGTRLTVL.

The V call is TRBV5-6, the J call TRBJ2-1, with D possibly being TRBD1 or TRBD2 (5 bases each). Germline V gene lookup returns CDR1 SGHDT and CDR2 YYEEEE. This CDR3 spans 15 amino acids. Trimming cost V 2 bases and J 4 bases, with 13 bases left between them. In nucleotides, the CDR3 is TGTGCCAGCAGCTTAGGGACGTCGGATTACAATGAGCAGTTCTTC. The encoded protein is CASSLGTSDYNEQFF.

The CDR3 sequence: CASSLGQYTEAFF. DNA of the CDR3: TGTGCCAGCAGCTTAGGGCAGTACACTGAAGCTTTCTTT. The V call is TRBV7-2, the J call TRBJ1-1; D is ambiguous. The ends were cut back, 1 base at V and 3 bases at J, with 6 bases in the middle. The CDR3 contains 13 residues. Germline V gene sequence: CDR1 SGHTA, CDR2 FQGNSA.

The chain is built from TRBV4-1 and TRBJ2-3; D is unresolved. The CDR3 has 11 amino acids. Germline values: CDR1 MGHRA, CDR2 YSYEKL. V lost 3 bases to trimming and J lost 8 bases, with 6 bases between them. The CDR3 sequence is CASSQQTTQYF. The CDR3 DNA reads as TGCGCCAGCAGCCAGCAGACTACGCAGTATTTT.

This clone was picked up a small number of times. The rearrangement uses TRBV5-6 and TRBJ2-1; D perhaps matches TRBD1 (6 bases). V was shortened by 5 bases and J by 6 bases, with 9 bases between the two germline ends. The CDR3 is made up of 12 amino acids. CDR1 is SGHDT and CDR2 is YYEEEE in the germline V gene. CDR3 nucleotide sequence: TGTGCCAGCAGTCGGACAGTCAATGAGCAGTTCTTC. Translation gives CASSRTVNEQFF. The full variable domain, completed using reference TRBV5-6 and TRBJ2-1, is DAGVTQSPTHLIKTRGQQVTLRCSPKSGHDTVSWYQQALGQGPQFIFQYYEEEERQRGNFPDRFSGHQFPNYSSELNVNALLLGDSALYLCASSRTVNEQFFGPGTRLTVL.